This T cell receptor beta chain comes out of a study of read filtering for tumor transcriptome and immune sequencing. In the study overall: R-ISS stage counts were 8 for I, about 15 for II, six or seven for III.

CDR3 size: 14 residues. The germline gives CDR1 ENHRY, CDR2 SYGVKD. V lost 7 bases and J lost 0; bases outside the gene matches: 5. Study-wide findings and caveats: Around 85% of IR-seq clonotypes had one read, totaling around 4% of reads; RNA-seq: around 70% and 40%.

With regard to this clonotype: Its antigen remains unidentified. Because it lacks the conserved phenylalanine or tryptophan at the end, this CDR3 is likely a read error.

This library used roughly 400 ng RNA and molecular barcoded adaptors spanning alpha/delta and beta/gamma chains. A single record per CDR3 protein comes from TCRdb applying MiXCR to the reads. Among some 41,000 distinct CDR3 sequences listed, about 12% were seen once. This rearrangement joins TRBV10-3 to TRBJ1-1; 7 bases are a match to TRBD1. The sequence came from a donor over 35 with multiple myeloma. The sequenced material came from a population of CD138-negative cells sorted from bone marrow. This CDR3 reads CAINQGVLNTEAFL. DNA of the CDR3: TGTGCCATCAACCAGGGGGTTTTGAACACTGAAGCTTTCCTT.